Reported below is one TCR beta chain. Its antigen is unidentified. This sample is drawn from a study of response to subunit inactivated influenza vaccine. Overall study results and limits: That few new T cells are recruited by each seasonal influenza vaccination was the authors' suggestion.

CDR1 is DFQATT, CDR2 SNEGSKA, per germline (reference sequence). Trimming shortened V by 0 bases and J by 4 bases, and 18 bases separated the two germline ends. CDR3 length: 16 residues. TCRdb ran MiXCR on the RT-PCR reads and lists one entry per CDR3 protein. Here the sample spans over 650,000 distinct CDR3 sequences, around 18% being singletons. The sequence was collected from a man aged 45-60 years who received an inactivated influenza vaccine. This chain uses TRBV20-1 with TRBJ2-5; weak D call: TRBD2 (5 bases). Sequenced material: PBMCs from blood, taken roughly 5 days after vaccination. The CDR3 nucleotides read TGCAGTGCTAGAGAGCCGGGCCCAAAAGGGAGAGAGACCCAGTACTTC. It encodes CSAREPGPKGRETQYF.